The 19 T cell receptor beta chains reported below all come from one sample, sequenced in a study of blood T cell repertoires in COVID-19 (dated by TCRdb to 2018 to 2020). The library was produced with the immunoSEQ multiplex PCR assay. The immuneACCESS repertoire file appears here via TCRdb, limited to in-frame rearrangements. These files lack a portion of the clones; in checked studies, under half of the deficit traces to unresolved V genes, and the cause of the others is not known. Counted in this sample were some 150,000 clones; roughly 90% of them appeared once. Of the sample, 2% to 2.5% falls within the top ten clones. Sequenced: peripheral blood. Receptors were obtained from a human donor in a cohort sampled during active COVID-19.

This sequence joins TRBV7-8 and TRBJ2-5, with TRBD2 identical over 12 bases. The ends lost 4 bases at V and 5 bases at J; junction bases unmatched: 11. Per germline, CDR1 SGHVS and CDR2 FQNEAQ. There are 17 residues in the CDR3. As DNA, the CDR3 is TGTGCCAGCAGCTCCCCTAGCGGGGGGGCAATCTGGGAGACCCAGTACTTC. This codes for CASSSPSGGAIWETQYF.

The chain recombines TRBV5-5 with TRBJ2-3, with no clear D. There are 13 residues in the CDR3. Germline V gene lookup returns CDR1 SGHKS and CDR2 YYEKEE (reference sequence). Trimming removed 0 bases from V and 4 bases from J, with 6 bases in between. The CDR3 DNA follows: TGTGCCAGCAGCTTGGACAACCCAGATACGCAGTATTTT. Protein sequence: CASSLDNPDTQYF.

In its sample, this clone was seen once. The chain links TRBV5-1 to TRBJ2-7; 7 bases align to TRBD1. CDR1 SGHRS and CDR2 YFSETQ come from the germline V gene. V trimming: 2 bases; J trimming: 0 bases; junction bases outside the gene matches: 5. The CDR3 has 15 amino acids. The CDR3 loop reads CASSFSGQSSYEQYF. The CDR3 nucleotides read TGCGCCAGCAGCTTTTCGGGACAGAGCTCCTACGAGCAGTACTTC.

J is TRBJ1-1 and V is TRBV7-9; D is unclear. This CDR3 contains 15 residues. The V end lost 2 bases, the J end lost 0 bases, and 10 bases lay between the germline ends. The germline V gene encodes CDR1 SEHNR and CDR2 FQNEAQ (reference sequence). The DNA of the CDR3 is TGTGCCAGCAGCTTACGTCCACTTATGAACACTGAAGCTTTCTTT. As protein: CASSLRPLMNTEAFF.

This clone was counted a single time. The chain couples TRBV18 to TRBJ1-3; perhaps TRBD1 as D (5 bases). CDR3 size: 16 residues. Per germline, CDR1 KGHSH and CDR2 LQKENI. Trimming pared 0 bases from V and 0 bases from J, leaving 9 bases between. The CDR3 nucleotides are TGTGCCAGCTCACCACCGACAGCCTTCTCTGGAAACACCATATATTTT. It is translated as CASSPPTAFSGNTIYF.

V and J are TRBV6-5 and TRBJ2-2; no reliable D call. The CDR3 totals 14 residues. The V and J ends lost 7 bases and 0 bases respectively, with 9 bases between them. Germline values: CDR1 MNHEY, CDR2 SVGAGI. The CDR3 spells CASTRSTNTGELFF. As DNA, the CDR3 is TGTGCCAGCACCCGGAGCACGAACACCGGGGAGCTGTTTTTT.

The chain has TRBV7-6 and TRBJ1-4; D is undetermined. Germline CDR1 reads SGHVS; CDR2 reads FNYEAQ. V dropped 0 bases and J dropped 4 bases, with 12 bases sitting between them. There are 16 residues in the CDR3. The CDR3 here is CASSLATVGLNEKLFF. For the CDR3, the DNA is TGTGCCAGCAGCTTAGCGACGGTCGGACTTAATGAAAAACTGTTTTTT.

In this sample, this clone turned up a few times. The V gene is TRBV20-1, the J gene TRBJ1-1; D not resolved. V gave up 3 bases and J gave up 11 bases, with 13 bases separating them. Germline-derived CDR1 and CDR2 are DFQATT and SNEGSKA (reference sequence). The CDR3 spans 11 residues. CDR3 amino acids: CSASGGLPAFF. CDR3 DNA sequence: TGCAGTGCTAGCGGCGGGCTACCCGCTTTCTTT.

This clone was counted a few times. The chain joins TRBV6-5 to TRBJ2-1; 12 bases agree with TRBD1. This CDR3 is built from 15 residues. Germline-derived CDR1 and CDR2 are MNHEY and SVGAGI. With V trimmed by 6 bases and J by 8 bases, 8 bases remained unmatched. CDR3 sequence (DNA): TGTGCCAGCAGGAGGGGGACAGGGGGCACGTATGAGCAGTTCTTC. The encoded protein is CASRRGTGGTYEQFF.

The chain has TRBV5-5 and TRBJ1-1; 7 bases match TRBD1. V lost 5 bases, J lost 0 bases, and 19 bases stayed unmatched. Germline assignment: CDR1 SGHKS and CDR2 YYEKEE (reference sequence). CDR3 length equals 19 residues. In nucleotides, the CDR3 is TGTGCCAGCAGTTTAACGATCCCAGACAGGGTCCCAATGAACACTGAAGCTTTCTTT. Protein: CASSLTIPDRVPMNTEAFF.

The chain carries TRBV6-5 and TRBJ2-1; D uncertain. The length of the CDR3 is 14 residues. The V end was cut by 8 bases, the J end by 0 bases, with 11 bases between. CDR1 is MNHEY, CDR2 SVGAGI, per germline. CDR3 protein: CASGPRSSYNEQFF. The CDR3 DNA reads TGTGCCAGCGGCCCTCGGAGCTCCTACAATGAGCAGTTCTTC.

CDR3 sequence reads: CASSQSQWGGQNFQETQYF. CDR3 sequence (DNA): TGTGCCAGCAGCCAAAGCCAATGGGGGGGGCAGAACTTCCAAGAGACCCAGTACTTC. V usage is TRBV21-1 and J usage is TRBJ2-5; whether TRBD2, the table's D call, matches the DNA was not checked. TRBV21-1 is a documented pseudogene. The CDR3 is made up of 19 amino acids.

The chain joins TRBV28 to TRBJ2-4; 7 bases are a match to TRBD1. The V gene's germline CDR1 is MDHEN and CDR2 SYDVKM. V trimming: 4 bases; J trimming: 0 bases; junction bases outside the gene matches: 3. This CDR3 has 15 amino acids. The CDR3, as DNA: TGTGCCAGCAGTTCGGGACAGCTAGCCAAAAACATTCAGTACTTC. This sequence encodes CASSSGQLAKNIQYF.

The chain joins TRBV6-5 to TRBJ2-1; 10 bases are a match to TRBD2. Germline trimming cut 8 bases from V and 9 bases from J; bases unmatched to any gene: 7. This CDR3 contains 13 residues. From germline, CDR1 is MNHEY and CDR2 SVGAGI. CDR3 DNA sequence: TGTGCCAGCGCTAGCGGGAGTTATAGTGAGCAGTTCTTC. This translates into CASASGSYSEQFF.

This chain joins TRBV2 and TRBJ1-1; 7 bases align to TRBD1. J lost 11 bases, V lost 6 bases, and 6 bases had no gene match. The CDR3 covers 11 residues. CDR1 and CDR2 from the germline V gene are SNHLY and FYNNEI. In DNA, the CDR3 is TGTGCCAGCAGCGTGACAGGGTGGGCTTTCTTT. Amino acids: CASSVTGWAFF.

The rearrangement links TRBV6-2 or TRBV6-3 to TRBJ2-1, with TRBD2 identical over 11 bases. The V gene's germline CDR1 is MNHEY and CDR2 SVGEGT. The length of the CDR3 is 16 residues. The V gene end was trimmed by 2 bases and the J gene end by 0 bases; junction bases not matched to a gene: 0. This CDR3 is CASSYLAGGSYNEQFF. Written as DNA, the CDR3 is TGTGCCAGCAGTTACCTAGCGGGAGGCTCCTACAATGAGCAGTTCTTC.

The chain carries TRBV3-1 (or the pseudogene TRBV3-2) and TRBJ2-3; D is ambiguous. This CDR3 has 16 amino acids. The V end was cut by 2 bases, the J end by 4 bases, with 16 bases between. Per germline, CDR1 LGHDT and CDR2 YNNKEL (reference sequence). The CDR3: CASSQRLASRADTQYF. CDR3 coding DNA: TGTGCCAGCAGCCAACGGTTAGCCTCCCGGGCAGATACGCAGTATTTT.

As concerns this clone: Other DNA sequences in the same sample also yield this CDR3. This rearrangement joins TRBV5-1 to TRBJ2-1, with TRBD1 matching over 11 bases. Germline V gives CDR1 SGHRS, CDR2 YFSETQ. This CDR3 comprises 14 residues. The trim removed 4 bases at V and 6 bases at J, leaving 3 bases unmatched. For the CDR3, the DNA is TGCGCCAGCAGCACCGGGACAGGGGGCAATGAGCAGTTCTTC. Translating gives CASSTGTGGNEQFF.

V gene TRBV12-3 or TRBV12-4 combines with J gene TRBJ2-7; D perhaps matches TRBD2 (6 bases). Trimming left V 1 base short and J 9 bases short, with 13 bases between. The CDR3 is made up of 13 amino acids. The CDR3 sequence is CASSLVEGSGQYF. The CDR3 DNA sequence: TGTGCCAGCAGTTTAGTGGAGGGTTCGGGGCAGTACTTC.